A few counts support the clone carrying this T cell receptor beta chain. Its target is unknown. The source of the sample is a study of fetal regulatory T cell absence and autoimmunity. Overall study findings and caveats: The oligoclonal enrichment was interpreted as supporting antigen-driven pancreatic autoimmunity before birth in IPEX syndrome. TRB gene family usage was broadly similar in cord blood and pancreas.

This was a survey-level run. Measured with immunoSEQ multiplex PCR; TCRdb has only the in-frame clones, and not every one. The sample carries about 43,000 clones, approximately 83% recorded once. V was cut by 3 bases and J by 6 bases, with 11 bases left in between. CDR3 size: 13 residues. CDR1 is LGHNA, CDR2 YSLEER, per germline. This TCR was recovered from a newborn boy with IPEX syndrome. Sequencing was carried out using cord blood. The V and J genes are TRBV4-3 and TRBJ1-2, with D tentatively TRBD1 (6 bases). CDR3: CASSHATGNGYTF. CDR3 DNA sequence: TGCGCCAGCAGCCATGCCACAGGGAATGGCTACACCTTC.